These T cell receptor beta chains were read from a single sample in a study of shared clonotypes between healthy human individuals. The protocol was immunoSEQ multiplex PCR, while the TCRdb copy is restricted to in-frame clones and leaves out a portion. This repertoire shows about a million clones, over 60% found once; its top ten account for approximately 1.5%. Material: memory CD4+ T cells sorted from blood. All receptors derive from a man aged 18 to 30 in good health. The CDR3 runs from the conserved cysteine through the conserved F or W. The D gene is left open where the match is weak. Clone size, where shown, is once, few, many, or a class for clones that have expanded.

clone_size	d_call	v_call	j_call	cdr3_aa	cdr3_nt
.	TRBD2	TRBV29-1	TRBJ2-3	CSVPGGTDTQYF	TGCAGCGTCCCGGGGGGTACAGATACGCAGTATTTT
.	.	TRBV6-1	TRBJ1-2	CASSDRGGYTF	TGTGCCAGCAGTGACCGGGGGGGCTACACCTTC
.	.	TRBV18	TRBJ1-5	CASSPTSDQPQHF	TGTGCCAGCTCACCGACGTCGGATCAGCCCCAGCATTTT
.	TRBD1	TRBV5-6	TRBJ1-6	CASSGTGGYNSPLHF	TGTGCCAGCAGCGGGACAGGGGGTTATAATTCACCCCTCCACTTT
.	TRBD2	TRBV6-5	TRBJ2-1	CASSRTSGSYNEQFF	TGTGCCAGCAGTCGGACTAGCGGGAGTTACAATGAGCAGTTCTTC
.	.	TRBV4-3	TRBJ1-6	CASSLTLYNSPLHF	TGCGCCAGCAGTTTAACACTATATAATTCACCCCTCCACTTT
once	.	TRBV4-3	TRBJ2-5	CASSQVQGQETQYF	TGCGCCAGCAGCCAAGTGCAGGGACAAGAGACCCAGTACTTC
.	.	TRBV19	TRBJ1-5	CASRQADQPQHF	TGTGCCAGTAGACAGGCTGATCAGCCCCAGCATTTT
.	.	TRBV4-1	TRBJ2-5	CASSQEYILQETQYF	TGCGCCAGCAGCCAAGAGTACATCCTCCAAGAGACCCAGTACTTC
.	.	TRBV29-1	TRBJ2-5	CSVESARWGTETQYF	TGCAGCGTTGAATCGGCGCGGTGGGGCACAGAGACCCAGTACTTC